Shown below are 10 T cell receptor beta chains from a single sample sequenced in a study of T cell responses to AZD1222 COVID-19 vaccine (dated by TCRdb to 2020 to 2023). The sample's time point label is to be understood as: about 28 days (+/-7) after the second vaccine dose. To prepare the library, the immunoSEQ multiplex PCR assay was applied. Held by TCRdb, this immuneACCESS table contains in-frame sequences only and omits some clones. Under half of the omission traces to an unresolved V gene where checked; the cause of the rest is unknown. Within this sample are some 150,000 clones, with 88% of them counted one time only. The top ten hold 4.3% of the sample. The sequencing here drew on peripheral blood, taken 28 days after the second AZD1222 dose. These receptors came from an adult who received the AZD1222 COVID-19 vaccine.

The chain joins TRBV11-2 to TRBJ1-5; unclear D gene. V was clipped by 1 base and J by 6 bases, with 7 bases between them. The CDR3 extends over 13 amino acids. CDR1 and CDR2 (germline): SGHAT, FQNNGV. The CDR3, as DNA: TGTGCCAGCAGCTTAGGGGAAGCTCAGCCCCAGCATTTT. Its translation is CASSLGEAQPQHF.

Points on this clone: The limits of the CDR3 on the DNA are not certain, so only TCRdb's listed CDR3 is given. Other DNA sequences from this sample encode an identical CDR3 as well. V and J are TRBV13 and TRBJ1-6. The length of the CDR3 is 16 amino acids, counting both ends. Germline loops: CDR1 PRHDT, CDR2 FYEKMQ (reference sequence). The CDR3 loop reads CASSLGWGNGNSPLHF.

The chain recombines TRBV7-8 with TRBJ1-1, with TRBD1 as a possible D gene (5 bases). Germline CDR1 SGHVS, CDR2 FQNEAQ. Trimming stripped 5 bases from V and 0 bases from J, with 10 bases between. This CDR3 has 14 amino acids. CDR3 residues: CASSKQEMNTEAFF. Written as DNA, the CDR3 is TGTGCCAGCAGCAAACAGGAGATGAACACTGAAGCTTTCTTT.

The V call is TRBV7-2, the J call TRBJ2-5; no firm D call. Between the trimmed V and J ends, which lost 5 bases and 5 bases, there was a span of 18 bases. CDR1 and CDR2 (germline): SGHTA, FQGNSA. There are 15 residues in the CDR3. The CDR3 nucleotides read TGTGCCAGCAGCCCCAGTGGTAGCAGTGGGGAGACCCAGTACTTC. It translates to CASSPSGSSGETQYF.

The chain recombines TRBV11-2 with TRBJ1-1, with 12 bases lining up with TRBD1. The CDR3 has 15 amino acids. Looked up from germline, CDR1 is SGHAT and CDR2 is FQNNGV. The J segment lost 5 bases and the V segment lost 7 bases, leaving 8 bases of the junction unmatched. DNA for the CDR3: TGTGCCAGCACCCAAGGGGACAGGGGGCGGACTGAAGCTTTCTTT. Protein: CASTQGDRGRTEAFF. The whole variable domain, remainder taken from reference TRBV11-2 and TRBJ1-1, is EAGVAQSPRYKIIEKRQSVAFWCNPISGHATLYWYQQILGQGPKLLIQFQNNGVVDDSQLPKDRFSAERLKGVDSTLKIQPAKLEDSAVYLCASTQGDRGRTEAFFGQGTRLTVV.

The J gene is TRBJ2-1, the V gene TRBV19, with D perhaps matching TRBD2 (5 bases). V lost 3 bases to trimming and J lost 8 bases, with 14 bases between them. There are 14 residues in the CDR3. CDR1 and CDR2 (germline): LNHDA, SQIVND (reference sequence). This CDR3 is CASSMVLAGDEQFF. The CDR3 bases are TGTGCCAGTAGTATGGTCCTAGCCGGTGATGAGCAGTTCTTC.

The chain carries TRBV6-5 and TRBJ2-2, with D perhaps being TRBD1 or TRBD2 (5 bases each). V lost 4 bases to trimming and J lost 5 bases, with 17 bases between them. Germline CDR1 MNHEY, CDR2 SVGAGI. CDR3 length: 16 residues. The CDR3 reads CASSSVPGRRTGELFF. As DNA, the CDR3 is TGTGCCAGCAGTTCCGTTCCGGGACGGAGGACCGGGGAGCTGTTTTTT.

The CDR3 DNA sequence: TGTGCCAGCAGTGAAGGTGGCAGGAGTGAAGCTTTCTTT. Protein product: CASSEGGRSEAFF. The chain joins TRBV6-1 to TRBJ1-1; D unresolved. The CDR3 covers 13 residues. V dropped 1 base and J dropped 7 bases, with 10 bases sitting between them. Per the germline V gene, CDR1 is MNHNS and CDR2 is SASEGT.

The V call is TRBV7-2, the J call TRBJ1-2; TRBD1 might be the D (5 bases). CDR3 size: 13 residues. The germline gives CDR1 SGHTA, CDR2 FQGNSA. The ends were cut back, 5 bases at V and 8 bases at J, with 15 bases in the middle. The CDR3: CASSLRGPEGYTF. DNA for the CDR3: TGTGCCAGCAGCCTGCGGGGACCCGAGGGCTACACCTTC.

V is TRBV9 and J is TRBJ1-2; D is unclear. V gave up 0 bases and J gave up 0 bases, with 9 bases separating them. This CDR3 is 15 amino acids long. The germline V gene has CDR1 SGDLS and CDR2 YYNGEE. This CDR3 reads CASSVAQETNYGYTF. Here the CDR3 DNA reads TGTGCCAGCAGCGTAGCGCAGGAAACTAACTATGGCTACACCTTC. Combining the CDR3 with reference TRBV9 and TRBJ1-2 gives the whole variable domain DSGVTQTPKHLITATGQRVTLRCSPRSGDLSVYWYQQSLDQGLQFLIQYYNGEERAKGNILERFSAQQFPDLHSELNLSSLELGDSALYFCASSVAQETNYGYTFGSGTRLTVV.